The entry that follows covers one TCR beta chain sequence. The antigen remains unidentified. Other DNA variants within this sample encode the same CDR3. Method: immunoSEQ multiplex PCR; TCRdb's copy keeps in-frame clones and lacks some. The sample consists of some 77,000 clones, about 88% of them appearing once. Germline values: CDR1 SGHRS, CDR2 YFSETQ. V dropped 0 bases and J dropped 0 bases, with 7 bases sitting between them. This CDR3 is built from 15 residues. The data were taken from a study of OX40 agonist ivuxolimab in advanced cancers. Study in general: In this cohort, patients received ivuxolimab, an agonistic anti-OX40 (CD134) antibody. Three patients, one with hepatocellular carcinoma and two with cutaneous melanoma, achieved partial responses. General study points: Certain nonresponders additionally had low normalized T-cell clonal expansion.

The sampling schedule covered blood at baseline, cycle 4 day 1, and cycle 7 day 1. This chain links TRBV5-1 with TRBJ2-1; D gene uncertain. Sequencing used CD4+ or CD8+ T cells sorted from blood, obtained in a trial of the OX40 agonist ivuxolimab. This clonotype originated in an adult with an advanced solid tumor such as melanoma, head and neck, liver or kidney cancer. CDR3 sequence reads: CASSLGQSSYNEQFF. CDR3 coding DNA: TGCGCCAGCAGCTTGGGTCAGAGCTCCTACAATGAGCAGTTCTTC.